What follows are 4 T cell receptor beta chains derived from one specimen sequenced in a study of T cells in Graves' hyperthyroidism and ophthalmopathy. Template material for amplifying TCR beta CDR3 regions consisted of RNA transcripts. Carried out on the TCR CDR3, a first-round RT-PCR used the HTBI primer set. TCRdb independently ran MiXCR on the multiplex PCR reads; one entry per CDR3 protein. The data show roughly 130,000 distinct CDR3 sequences, more than 20% seen once. The sample consisted of blood. The receptors originated from a woman aged 50 to 60 with Graves' hyperthyroidism that later progressed to Graves' ophthalmopathy.

This clonotype was counted ten times or more. This chain links TRBV11-3 with TRBJ1-1, with TRBD1 matching 7 bases. The junction had 7 bases not matched to a gene; V was cut back by 4 bases and J by 5 bases. The CDR3 runs 14 residues. Germline CDR1 reads SGHNT; CDR2 reads YENEEA. Here the CDR3 reads CASSSGGKGTEAFF. Written as DNA, the CDR3 is TGTGCCAGCAGCTCAGGGGGAAAGGGGACTGAAGCTTTCTTT.

This sequence joins TRBV7-2 and TRBJ2-5; 7 bases map to TRBD2. V was clipped by 2 bases and J by 4 bases; unmatched bases: 16. Germline V CDR1 and CDR2: SGHTA, FQGNSA. This CDR3 is built from 18 residues. CDR3 sequence (DNA): TGTGCCAGCAGCTTAATTGGGTTTGGGGGAGGGCCGCGAGAGACCCAGTACTTC. Translated: CASSLIGFGGGPRETQYF.

This clonotype occurred many times. The V gene is TRBV29-1, the J gene TRBJ2-7; the D gene could be TRBD1 or TRBD2 (5 bases each). The CDR3 is made up of 15 amino acids. Trimming removed 1 base from V and 4 bases from J, with 17 bases in between. Germline lookup yields CDR1 SQVTM and CDR2 ANQGSEA. This CDR3 reads CSVEVRGAHLYEQYF. The CDR3 bases are TGCAGCGTTGAAGTCCGAGGGGCGCACCTTTACGAGCAGTACTTC.

The V gene is TRBV29-1, the J gene TRBJ2-1; D is ambiguous. The CDR3 runs to 12 residues. Per the germline V gene, CDR1 is SQVTM and CDR2 is ANQGSEA. Trimming cost V 4 bases and J 6 bases, with 10 bases left between them. The CDR3, as DNA: TGCAGCGTTGTTGGGAACAGCAATGAGCAGTTCTTC. This codes for CSVVGNSNEQFF.